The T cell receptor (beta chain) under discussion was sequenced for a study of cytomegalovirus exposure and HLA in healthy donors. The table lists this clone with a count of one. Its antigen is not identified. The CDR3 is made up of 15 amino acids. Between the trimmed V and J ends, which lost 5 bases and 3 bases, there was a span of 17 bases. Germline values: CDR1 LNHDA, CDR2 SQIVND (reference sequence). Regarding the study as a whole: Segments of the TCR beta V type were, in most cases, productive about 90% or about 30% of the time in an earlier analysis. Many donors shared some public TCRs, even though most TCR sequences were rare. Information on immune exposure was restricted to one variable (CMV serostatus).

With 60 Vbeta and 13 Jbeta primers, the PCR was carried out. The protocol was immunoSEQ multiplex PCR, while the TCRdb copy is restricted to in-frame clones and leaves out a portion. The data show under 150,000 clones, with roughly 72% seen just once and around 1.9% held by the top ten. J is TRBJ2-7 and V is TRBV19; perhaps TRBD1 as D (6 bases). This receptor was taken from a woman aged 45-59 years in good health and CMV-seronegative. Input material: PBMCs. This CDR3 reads CASSPRDKLLYEQYF. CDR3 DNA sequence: TGTGCCAGTAGTCCCCGGGACAAACTCCTCTACGAGCAGTACTTC.